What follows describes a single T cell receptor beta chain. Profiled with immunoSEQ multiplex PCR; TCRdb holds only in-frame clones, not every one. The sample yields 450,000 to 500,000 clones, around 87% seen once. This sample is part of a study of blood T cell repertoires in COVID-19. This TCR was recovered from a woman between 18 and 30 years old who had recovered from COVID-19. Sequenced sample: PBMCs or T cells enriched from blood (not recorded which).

CDR3 residues: CTSSQLSGGPTTDTQYF. DNA for the CDR3: TGCACCAGCAGCCAACTTAGCGGGGGCCCGACCACAGATACGCAGTATTTT. The V and J genes are TRBV1 and TRBJ2-3; whether TRBD2, the table's D call, matches the DNA was not checked. TRBV1 is annotated as a pseudogene. The CDR3 loop spans 17 amino acids.